The rows below give T cell receptor beta chains drawn from one sample of a study of blood T cells in healthy people across ages. TCRdb passed the 5' RACE reads through MiXCR, listing each CDR3 protein once. The repertoire holds 1.5 million to 2 million distinct CDR3 sequences, with roughly 28% as singletons. Sequencing was carried out using blood. These receptors were taken from a woman aged 25 to 39 in good health. Each CDR3 is given with its conserved first and last residue. Each record gives: clone size, V gene, J gene, D gene, CDR3 protein, CDR3 DNA. D genes are given only for firm matches. A row's size may be missing; if present it is once, few, many or a size class.

abundance: few; v_gene: TRBV7-2; j_gene: TRBJ2-7; d_gene: TRBD1; CDR3aa: CASSAPGTAFYEQYF; CDR3nt: TGTGCCAGCAGCGCACCCGGGACAGCCTTCTACGAGCAGTACTTC
abundance: -; v_gene: TRBV10-3; j_gene: TRBJ2-3; d_gene: TRBD2; CDR3aa: CAISEAGGPADTQYF; CDR3nt: TGTGCCATCAGTGAGGCGGGGGGGCCGGCAGATACGCAGTATTTT
abundance: many; v_gene: TRBV12-3/TRBV12-4; j_gene: TRBJ2-5; d_gene: TRBD2; CDR3aa: CASSLVRGGPRETQYF; CDR3nt: TGTGCCAGCAGTTTAGTCCGGGGGGGGCCCCGAGAGACCCAGTACTTC
abundance: many; v_gene: TRBV6-6; j_gene: TRBJ2-7; d_gene: TRBD1; CDR3aa: CASTPTGDTYEQYF; CDR3nt: TGTGCCAGCACCCCGACAGGGGACACCTACGAGCAGTACTTC
abundance: -; v_gene: TRBV28; j_gene: TRBJ2-7; d_gene: -; CDR3aa: CASSLSVTSYEQYF; CDR3nt: TGTGCCAGCAGTTTATCTGTGACTTCCTACGAGCAGTACTTC
abundance: -; v_gene: TRBV5-5; j_gene: TRBJ1-1; d_gene: TRBD1; CDR3aa: CASSVDRVRTGAFF; CDR3nt: TGTGCCAGCAGCGTGGACAGGGTACGGACTGGAGCTTTCTTT
abundance: -; v_gene: TRBV28; j_gene: TRBJ2-7; d_gene: -; CDR3aa: CASRPQGHEQYF; CDR3nt: TGTGCCAGCAGACCACAGGGACACGAGCAGTACTTC
abundance: -; v_gene: TRBV29-1; j_gene: TRBJ1-2; d_gene: -; CDR3aa: CSVADSNYSYTF; CDR3nt: TGCAGCGTTGCGGACAGTAACTATAGCTACACCTTC
abundance: -; v_gene: TRBV19; j_gene: TRBJ2-3; d_gene: -; CDR3aa: CASSPRQYTTDTQYF; CDR3nt: TGTGCCAGTAGTCCCCGACAATATACCACAGATACGCAGTATTTT
abundance: -; v_gene: TRBV12-3/TRBV12-4; j_gene: TRBJ2-1; d_gene: -; CDR3aa: CASSPAESHNEQFF; CDR3nt: TGTGCCAGCAGCCCTGCGGAGTCCCACAATGAGCAGTTCTTC
abundance: -; v_gene: TRBV10-2; j_gene: TRBJ2-7; d_gene: -; CDR3aa: CASSSVSDGEQYF; CDR3nt: TGCGCCAGCAGCTCGGTCTCTGATGGGGAGCAGTACTTC
abundance: -; v_gene: TRBV18; j_gene: TRBJ1-2; d_gene: TRBD1; CDR3aa: CASLGTGNYGYTF; CDR3nt: TGTGCCAGCTTGGGGACAGGAAACTATGGCTACACCTTC
abundance: few; v_gene: TRBV12-3/TRBV12-4; j_gene: TRBJ2-7; d_gene: TRBD2; CDR3aa: CASRIAGAYEQYF; CDR3nt: TGTGCCAGCAGAATAGCGGGGGCCTACGAGCAGTACTTC
abundance: many; v_gene: TRBV4-1; j_gene: TRBJ2-1; d_gene: TRBD2; CDR3aa: CASSHAGGIFNEQFF; CDR3nt: TGCGCCAGCAGCCATGCGGGGGGAATATTCAATGAGCAGTTCTTC
abundance: -; v_gene: TRBV5-1; j_gene: TRBJ2-5; d_gene: TRBD1; CDR3aa: CAGRWGVQGDETQYF; CDR3nt: TGCGCCGGCAGATGGGGGGTACAGGGGGATGAGACCCAGTACTTC
abundance: many; v_gene: TRBV5-4; j_gene: TRBJ2-7; d_gene: TRBD2; CDR3aa: CASSPTSGTPYEQYF; CDR3nt: TGTGCCAGCAGCCCCACTAGCGGGACCCCCTACGAGCAGTACTTC
abundance: many; v_gene: TRBV6-6; j_gene: TRBJ2-7; d_gene: -; CDR3aa: CASMLTPGPYEQYF; CDR3nt: TGTGCCAGCATGCTGACCCCGGGGCCCTACGAGCAGTACTTC
abundance: -; v_gene: TRBV6-2/TRBV6-3; j_gene: TRBJ1-5; d_gene: -; CDR3aa: CASSYSSKPQHF; CDR3nt: TGTGCCAGCAGTTACTCGTCCAAGCCCCAGCATTTT
abundance: few; v_gene: TRBV11-2; j_gene: TRBJ2-3; d_gene: -; CDR3aa: CASSLEANTTDTQYF; CDR3nt: TGTGCCAGCAGCTTAGAAGCCAACACCACAGATACGCAGTATTTT
abundance: few; v_gene: TRBV10-3; j_gene: TRBJ2-3; d_gene: -; CDR3aa: CAISGGSRRTQYF; CDR3nt: TGTGCCATCAGTGGGGGCTCTCGGCGAACGCAGTATTTT
abundance: -; v_gene: TRBV10-2; j_gene: TRBJ1-1; d_gene: TRBD1; CDR3aa: CASIPVQGDTEAFF; CDR3nt: TGCGCCAGCATCCCGGTCCAGGGGGACACTGAAGCTTTCTTT
abundance: -; v_gene: TRBV20-1; j_gene: TRBJ2-2; d_gene: -; CDR3aa: CSARVGRGQFTGELFF; CDR3nt: TGCAGTGCTAGAGTAGGTCGGGGGCAGTTCACCGGGGAGCTGTTTTTT
abundance: -; v_gene: TRBV20-1; j_gene: TRBJ2-4; d_gene: -; CDR3aa: CSAVRDSTAKNIQYF; CDR3nt: TGCAGTGCTGTCAGGGACTCGACAGCCAAAAACATTCAGTACTTC
abundance: few; v_gene: TRBV9; j_gene: TRBJ2-1; d_gene: TRBD2; CDR3aa: CASSVVAVASGRDNEQFF; CDR3nt: TGTGCCAGCAGCGTAGTGGCAGTTGCTAGCGGGAGAGACAATGAGCAGTTCTTC
abundance: few; v_gene: TRBV7-3; j_gene: TRBJ1-1; d_gene: -; CDR3aa: CASKRGHENTEAFF; CDR3nt: TGTGCCAGTAAGCGGGGACACGAGAACACTGAAGCTTTCTTT
abundance: few; v_gene: TRBV7-8; j_gene: TRBJ2-1; d_gene: TRBD1; CDR3aa: CASSRFRDRGNEQFF; CDR3nt: TGTGCCAGCAGCCGATTCCGGGACAGGGGCAATGAGCAGTTCTTC
abundance: -; v_gene: TRBV6-6; j_gene: TRBJ2-7; d_gene: -; CDR3aa: CASSYEKSSYVQYF; CDR3nt: TGTGCCAGCAGTTACGAGAAGAGCTCCTACGTGCAGTACTTC
abundance: -; v_gene: TRBV12-3/TRBV12-4; j_gene: TRBJ1-1; d_gene: -; CDR3aa: CASSLSIRNTEAFF; CDR3nt: TGTGCCAGCAGTTTAAGTATCCGGAACACTGAAGCTTTCTTT
abundance: -; v_gene: TRBV5-1; j_gene: TRBJ2-1; d_gene: -; CDR3aa: CASRSGEGSYNEQFF; CDR3nt: TGCGCCAGCAGATCGGGAGAGGGCTCCTACAATGAGCAGTTCTTC